Following are 2 T cell receptor beta chains from one sample sequenced in a study of cytomegalovirus exposure and HLA in healthy donors. Both 60 Vbeta primers and 13 Jbeta primers went into the PCR. This table comes from immunoSEQ multiplex PCR, and its TCRdb copy is limited to in-frame clones, with some not included. The sample lists about 160,000 clones; about 80% were seen once. The sequenced sample was PBMCs. The receptors stem from a middle-aged man in good health and CMV-seronegative.

This rearrangement joins TRBV11-2 to TRBJ1-2, with D perhaps TRBD1 (6 bases). Trimming pared 5 bases from V and 6 bases from J, leaving 13 bases between. Looked up from germline, CDR1 is SGHAT and CDR2 is FQNNGV. The CDR3 runs 13 residues. The DNA for the CDR3 is TGTGCCAGCAGCACTAGGGACAAAGATGGCTACACCTTC. This translates into CASSTRDKDGYTF.

The chain is built from TRBV29-1 and TRBJ2-5, with TRBD2 matching over 12 bases. Per germline, CDR1 SQVTM and CDR2 ANQGSEA. There are 14 residues in the CDR3. Germline trimming cut 4 bases from V and 5 bases from J; bases unmatched to any gene: 5. The CDR3 loop reads CSVALAGGPETQYF. The CDR3 DNA reads as TGCAGCGTTGCTCTAGCGGGAGGGCCGGAGACCCAGTACTTC.